The T cell receptor (beta chain) described here comes from a study of T cells in Graves' hyperthyroidism and ophthalmopathy. Study as a whole: Prior to any treatment, at the point of initial diagnosis, peripheral blood was collected.

Amplified regions were TCR beta CDR3 sequences from RNA transcripts. During a first-round RT-PCR of the TCR CDR3, the HTBI primer set was used. TCRdb re-called the multiplex PCR reads through MiXCR, storing one row per CDR3 protein. The data contain approximately 690,000 distinct CDR3 sequences, around 21% of them singletons. Trimming removed 5 bases from V and 1 base from J; junction bases left unmatched: 8. Germline CDR1 and CDR2: SGHTA and FQGNSA. CDR3 size: 16 residues. Disease duration was under 3 months in the ophthalmopathy patients, who also had a Clinical Activity Score of at least 3 and a NOSPECS grade of at least 4. The study based diagnoses on clinical symptoms, serum thyroxine and TRAb, thyroid ultrasound and orbital computed tomography. Remarks on this clonotype: What it binds is not known.

Study outcomes and limitations: Blood held most thyroid clonotypes expanded above 0.001 frequency.

This TCR came from a man aged 30 to 45 with Graves' ophthalmopathy. V is TRBV7-2 and J is TRBJ2-4; 7 nucleotides agree with TRBD1. Material for sequencing was blood. The CDR3 region has the DNA TGTGCCAGCAGCCTCATACAGGGGAAGGCCAAAAACATTCAGTACTTC. Its translation is CASSLIQGKAKNIQYF.